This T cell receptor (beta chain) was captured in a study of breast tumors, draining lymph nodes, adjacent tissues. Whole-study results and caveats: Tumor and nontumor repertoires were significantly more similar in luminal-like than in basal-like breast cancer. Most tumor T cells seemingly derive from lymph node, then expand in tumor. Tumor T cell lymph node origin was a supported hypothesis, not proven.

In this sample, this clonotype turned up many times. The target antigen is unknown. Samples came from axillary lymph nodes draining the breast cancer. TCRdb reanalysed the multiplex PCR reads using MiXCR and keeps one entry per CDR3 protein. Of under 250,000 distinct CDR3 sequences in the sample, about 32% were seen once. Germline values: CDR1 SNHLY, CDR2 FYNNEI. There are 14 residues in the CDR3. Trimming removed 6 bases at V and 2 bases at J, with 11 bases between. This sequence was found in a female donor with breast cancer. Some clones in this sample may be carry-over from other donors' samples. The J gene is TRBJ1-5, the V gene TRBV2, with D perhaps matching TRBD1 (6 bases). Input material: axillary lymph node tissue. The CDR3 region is CASRANRGNQPQHF. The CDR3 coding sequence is TGTGCCAGCAGGGCAAACAGGGGCAATCAGCCCCAGCATTTT.